This entry features one TCR beta chain sequence. Its matching antigen is unknown. This sample is part of a study of cytomegalovirus exposure and HLA in healthy donors. Findings and caveats of the study: Rarity characterized most TCR sequences, yet some public TCRs appeared in many donors. TCR beta sequences reportedly predicted most subjects' HLA-A and HLA-B alleles accurately.

The CDR3 has 16 residues. The V gene end was trimmed by 2 bases and the J gene end by 5 bases; junction bases not matched to a gene: 11. Germline V gene lookup returns CDR1 SGHRS and CDR2 YFSETQ. The PCR had 60 Vbeta and 13 Jbeta primers. Assay used: immunoSEQ multiplex PCR; TCRdb lists only in-frame clones, some missing. The sample gives around 150,000 clones, roughly 80% of which show up once; around 1.5% is in the top ten. The sequence came from a woman in her 30s in good health and CMV-seronegative. Sequenced material: PBMCs. This chain joins TRBV5-1 and TRBJ2-3, with 7 bases that match TRBD2. As DNA, the CDR3 is TGCGCCAGCAGCTTTAGGGGAGCGGGGCTGGGAGATACGCAGTATTTT. The encoded protein is CASSFRGAGLGDTQYF.